The 4 T cell receptor beta chains below were found in one sample sequenced in a study of blood T cell repertoires in COVID-19 (TCRdb year 2020). Receptor libraries were prepared by the immunoSEQ multiplex PCR assay. TCRdb took this table from immuneACCESS and kept in-frame rearrangements with V and J called. Such tables lack part of the clones; where checked against another copy, unresolved V genes explain under half of the gap, and the rest is unexplained. This sample gives 170,000 or so clones in total; approximately 80% of them show up just once. 6.5% to 7.5% of the sample is taken by the ten largest. The specimen sequenced was peripheral blood. These receptors all come from a woman in her forties with COVID-19, enrolled during active disease.

The V and J genes are TRBV25-1 and TRBJ1-1; D call uncertain. Trimming stripped 3 bases from V and 6 bases from J, with 11 bases between. The length of the CDR3 is 13 residues. Germline lookup yields CDR1 MGHDK and CDR2 SYGVNS. CDR3 loop: CASSDAGSAEAFF. The DNA for the CDR3 is TGTGCCAGCAGTGACGCCGGGAGCGCTGAAGCTTTCTTT.

In the case of this clone: At the DNA level, this CDR3 is encoded by other sequences in the same sample as well. The CDR3 protein is CASSPGTSGYEQYF. The CDR3, as DNA: TGTGCCAGCTCTCCCGGGACTAGCGGCTACGAGCAGTACTTC. The chain links TRBV18 to TRBJ2-7, with 11 bases aligning to TRBD2. CDR3 size: 14 residues. V dropped 6 bases and J dropped 3; count of bases not matched to a gene: 4. Germline V lookup: CDR1 KGHSH, CDR2 LQKENI.

The chain uses TRBV7-8 and TRBJ1-1; 9 bases are a match to TRBD1. The junction had 12 bases not matched to a gene; V was cut back by 4 bases and J by 3 bases. The V gene's germline CDR1 is SGHVS and CDR2 FQNEAQ. The CDR3 is 17 residues long. CDR3 amino acids: CASSSSRQGVGYTEAFF. As DNA, the CDR3 is TGTGCCAGCAGCTCCAGTAGACAGGGGGTGGGGTACACTGAAGCTTTCTTT.

The chain joins TRBV15 to TRBJ1-5, with 8 bases matching TRBD1. The CDR3 has 14 residues. The germline V gene encodes CDR1 LNHNV and CDR2 YYDKDF (reference sequence). The V gene end was trimmed by 5 bases and the J gene end by 4 bases; junction bases not matched to a gene: 4. CDR3 bases: TGTGCCACCAGCGCAGACAGGGGTAATCAGCCCCAGCATTTT. It translates to CATSADRGNQPQHF.